This T cell receptor beta chain was retrieved from a study of T cell responses to AZD1222 COVID-19 vaccine. Looking at the study overall: Pooled together were second doses at about 4 or about 12 weeks. Study-wide results and limits: After two AZD1222 doses, spike-specific TCR breadth and depth rose versus day 0. Among the donors, most were white British and more were female, and clonal diversity was possibly underestimated. Spike-wide coverage was observed for vaccine-associated CD4 TCRs, with dominant responses at 160-218 and 743-854.

Profiled with immunoSEQ multiplex PCR; TCRdb holds only in-frame clones, not every one. Counted here are more than 95,000 clones, around 88% occurring once; the ten biggest clones make up around a tenth. Germline V gene lookup returns CDR1 LGHDT and CDR2 YNNKEL (reference sequence). The ends lost 5 bases at V and 6 bases at J; junction bases unmatched: 3. This CDR3 is built from 13 residues. In regard to this clone: Antigen: not known.

The receptor was isolated from an adult in good health. The rearrangement links TRBV3-1 (or the pseudogene TRBV3-2) to TRBJ1-5, with TRBD1 matching 8 bases. Here the sequenced sample was peripheral blood, taken on day 0 of AZD1222 vaccination. The CDR3, as DNA: TGTGCCAGCAGCTCAGACAGGGGTCAGCCCCAGCATTTT. Its translation: CASSSDRGQPQHF.